This is a list of T cell receptor beta chains from one sample in a study of shared clonotypes between healthy human individuals. Data came from immunoSEQ multiplex PCR; TCRdb stores just in-frame clones and leaves some out. Of some 2,500,000 clones in the sample, approximately 93% are singletons; the top ten hold 0.36%. The sample consisted of naive CD4+ T cells from PBMCs. Receptors were obtained from a man between 18 and 29 years old in good health. Some clones in this sample may be carry-over from other donors' samples. The CDR3 runs from the conserved cysteine through the conserved F or W. The D gene is left open where the match is weak. A row's size may be missing; if present it is once, few, many or a size class.

v_gene: TRBV7-2; abundance: -; j_gene: TRBJ1-2; d_gene: TRBD1; CDR3aa: CASSLDRTGQGGYTF; CDR3nt: TGTGCCAGCAGCTTAGACCGGACAGGGCAGGGTGGCTACACCTTC
v_gene: TRBV2; abundance: -; j_gene: TRBJ2-7; d_gene: TRBD1; CDR3aa: CASRDTQGSYEQYF; CDR3nt: TGTGCCAGCAGGGATACACAGGGGTCCTACGAGCAGTACTTC
v_gene: TRBV10-1; abundance: once; j_gene: TRBJ1-1; d_gene: -; CDR3aa: CASSEFVGNTEAFF; CDR3nt: TGCGCCAGCAGTGAGTTTGTGGGTAACACTGAAGCTTTCTTT
v_gene: TRBV6-4; abundance: once; j_gene: TRBJ2-3; d_gene: -; CDR3aa: CASSDRYTDTQYF; CDR3nt: TGTGCCAGCAGTGACAGGTACACAGATACGCAGTATTTT
v_gene: TRBV28; abundance: -; j_gene: TRBJ2-1; d_gene: -; CDR3aa: CASKEEPSSYNEQFF; CDR3nt: TGTGCCAGCAAGGAGGAGCCAAGCTCCTACAATGAGCAGTTCTTC
v_gene: TRBV6-5; abundance: -; j_gene: TRBJ2-1; d_gene: TRBD1; CDR3aa: CASSPDRDRANEQFF; CDR3nt: TGTGCCAGCAGCCCGGACCGGGACAGGGCGAATGAGCAGTTCTTC
v_gene: TRBV13; abundance: -; j_gene: TRBJ2-3; d_gene: -; CDR3aa: CASSSIRDPRLNTQYF; CDR3nt: TGTGCCAGCAGCTCCATTAGGGACCCGCGCCTTAATACGCAGTATTTT
v_gene: TRBV4-1; abundance: -; j_gene: TRBJ2-7; d_gene: TRBD2; CDR3aa: CASSQGAGGPYEQYF; CDR3nt: TGCGCCAGCAGCCAAGGGGCGGGAGGTCCCTACGAGCAGTACTTC
v_gene: TRBV28; abundance: -; j_gene: TRBJ2-7; d_gene: -; CDR3aa: CASSVPTSGIYEQYF; CDR3nt: TGTGCCAGCAGTGTCCCCACTTCGGGTATCTACGAGCAGTACTTC
v_gene: TRBV6-1; abundance: -; j_gene: TRBJ2-7; d_gene: -; CDR3aa: CASSDRSYEQYF; CDR3nt: TGTGCCAGCAGTGATCGGTCCTACGAGCAGTACTTC
v_gene: TRBV5-1; abundance: -; j_gene: TRBJ2-5; d_gene: TRBD2; CDR3aa: CASSLLAGQETQYF; CDR3nt: TGCGCCAGCAGTTTACTAGCGGGGCAAGAGACCCAGTACTTC
v_gene: TRBV2; abundance: -; j_gene: TRBJ2-5; d_gene: TRBD2; CDR3aa: CASYGRALLMETQYF; CDR3nt: TGTGCCAGCTACGGGAGGGCCCTCTTAATGGAGACCCAGTACTTC
v_gene: TRBV5-1; abundance: -; j_gene: TRBJ1-1; d_gene: TRBD1; CDR3aa: CASSLIPGQLNTEAFF; CDR3nt: TGCGCCAGCAGCTTAATCCCGGGACAGCTAAACACTGAAGCTTTCTTT
v_gene: TRBV7-6; abundance: -; j_gene: TRBJ1-1; d_gene: -; CDR3aa: CASSLQNSGNTEAFF; CDR3nt: TGTGCCAGCAGCTTACAGAATTCAGGGAACACTGAAGCTTTCTTT
v_gene: TRBV5-1; abundance: -; j_gene: TRBJ2-1; d_gene: -; CDR3aa: CASSSDDYSYNEQFF; CDR3nt: TGCGCCAGCAGCTCGGATGACTATTCCTACAATGAGCAGTTCTTC
v_gene: TRBV2; abundance: -; j_gene: TRBJ1-4; d_gene: TRBD1; CDR3aa: CASTPDRGEEKLFF; CDR3nt: TGTGCCAGCACTCCAGACAGGGGGGAGGAAAAACTGTTTTTT
v_gene: TRBV6-5; abundance: -; j_gene: TRBJ1-2; d_gene: TRBD1; CDR3aa: CASSISGTGGQGYTF; CDR3nt: TGTGCCAGCAGCATTTCCGGGACAGGGGGCCAGGGCTACACCTTC
v_gene: TRBV5-1; abundance: once; j_gene: TRBJ2-4; d_gene: -; CDR3aa: CASSLSGNENIQYF; CDR3nt: TGCGCCAGCAGCTTGTCAGGGAACGAAAACATTCAGTACTTC
v_gene: TRBV5-1; abundance: -; j_gene: TRBJ2-5; d_gene: -; CDR3aa: CASSFRDGETQYF; CDR3nt: TGCGCCAGCAGCTTCAGGGATGGGGAGACCCAGTACTTC
v_gene: TRBV5-1; abundance: -; j_gene: TRBJ2-7; d_gene: TRBD2; CDR3aa: CASSFLAGGPSEQYF; CDR3nt: TGCGCCAGCAGCTTCTTAGCGGGAGGGCCGAGCGAGCAGTACTTC
v_gene: TRBV19; abundance: -; j_gene: TRBJ1-1; d_gene: -; CDR3aa: CASSMHRRNTEAFF; CDR3nt: TGTGCCAGTAGTATGCACAGGAGGAACACTGAAGCTTTCTTT